These T cell receptor beta chains were read from a single sample in a study of cytomegalovirus exposure and HLA in healthy donors. The assay was immunoSEQ multiplex PCR, and TCRdb's table has in-frame clones only and misses some. Here the sample spans tens of thousands of clones, approximately 75% being singletons. The sequencing input was PBMCs. These receptors originate from a man aged 25 to 40 in good health and CMV-seropositive. Each CDR3 is given with its conserved first and last residue. The D gene is left open where the match is weak. Not every row has a clone size; where given, it reads once, few, many or a size class.

abundance: NA
v_gene: TRBV7-2
d_gene: TRBD2
j_gene: TRBJ2-7
CDR3nt: TGTGCCAGCAGCTTAAGAGCGGGGGGGCCTCTTCTAGGGGAGCAGTACTTC
CDR3aa: CASSLRAGGPLLGEQYF

abundance: NA
v_gene: TRBV9
d_gene: TRBD1
j_gene: TRBJ2-7
CDR3nt: TGTGCCAGCAGCGTGGACAGGGGCCCAAGCTCCTACGAGCAGTACTTC
CDR3aa: CASSVDRGPSSYEQYF

abundance: NA
v_gene: TRBV7-9
d_gene: NA
j_gene: TRBJ2-7
CDR3nt: TGTGCCAGCAGCTCAACAGGGAAGTACTACGAGCAGTACTTC
CDR3aa: CASSSTGKYYEQYF

abundance: NA
v_gene: TRBV5-1
d_gene: NA
j_gene: TRBJ2-5
CDR3nt: TGCGCCAGCAGCACGGTAGCTGGCGGCCTGGGGACCCAGTACTTC
CDR3aa: CASSTVAGGLGTQYF

abundance: NA
v_gene: TRBV7-9
d_gene: NA
j_gene: TRBJ2-2
CDR3nt: TGTGCCAGCAGCTTAGCGCTGAGCACCGGGGAGCTGTTTTTT
CDR3aa: CASSLALSTGELFF

abundance: NA
v_gene: TRBV10-3
d_gene: NA
j_gene: TRBJ1-2
CDR3nt: TGTGCCATCAGTGTGGTGGCAGGGGTCAGCTATGGCTACACCTTC
CDR3aa: CAISVVAGVSYGYTF

abundance: NA
v_gene: TRBV7-2
d_gene: TRBD1
j_gene: TRBJ1-3
CDR3nt: TGTGCCAGCAGCCTCGACAGGGCGTACGGAAACACCATATATTTT
CDR3aa: CASSLDRAYGNTIYF

abundance: NA
v_gene: TRBV7-3
d_gene: TRBD1
j_gene: TRBJ1-1
CDR3nt: TGTGCCAGCAGCTCGGACAGGTTGAACACTGAAGCTTTCTTT
CDR3aa: CASSSDRLNTEAFF

abundance: once
v_gene: TRBV2
d_gene: NA
j_gene: TRBJ2-2
CDR3nt: TGTGCCAGCAGTGATACTCGGAACTATGGGGAGCTGTTTTTT
CDR3aa: CASSDTRNYGELFF

abundance: NA
v_gene: TRBV5-6
d_gene: TRBD1
j_gene: TRBJ2-7
CDR3nt: TGTGCCAGCAGCAGAGCACAGGGACAGGGCTACGAGCAGTACTTC
CDR3aa: CASSRAQGQGYEQYF

abundance: few
v_gene: TRBV29-1
d_gene: NA
j_gene: TRBJ2-2
CDR3nt: TGCAGCGGGGTAGCCACCGGGGAGCTGTTTTTT
CDR3aa: CSGVATGELFF

abundance: NA
v_gene: TRBV9
d_gene: NA
j_gene: TRBJ2-2
CDR3nt: TGTGCCAGCAGCGTTGGACAGAGCCCCGGGGAGCTGTTTTTT
CDR3aa: CASSVGQSPGELFF

abundance: NA
v_gene: TRBV2
d_gene: TRBD1
j_gene: TRBJ2-7
CDR3nt: TGTGCCACATTCCCAGGGGGCGGCGAGCAGTACTTC
CDR3aa: CATFPGGGEQYF

abundance: NA
v_gene: TRBV7-6
d_gene: NA
j_gene: TRBJ1-2
CDR3nt: TGTGCCAGCAGCCCAGGGGCAGGGAGAAGCTACACCTTC
CDR3aa: CASSPGAGRSYTF

abundance: few
v_gene: TRBV5-4
d_gene: NA
j_gene: TRBJ1-3
CDR3nt: TGTGCCAGCAGCTTAGGAGGGTACGGAAACACCATATATTTT
CDR3aa: CASSLGGYGNTIYF

abundance: NA
v_gene: TRBV7-9
d_gene: TRBD1
j_gene: TRBJ2-1
CDR3nt: TGTGCCAGCACCAGGGACAGACATGAGCAGTTCTTC
CDR3aa: CASTRDRHEQFF

abundance: NA
v_gene: TRBV21-1
d_gene: NA
j_gene: TRBJ2-2
CDR3nt: TGTGCCAGCATCACTACGGGACAGGGGCTCACCGGGGAGCTGTTTTTT
CDR3aa: CASITTGQGLTGELFF

abundance: NA
v_gene: TRBV6-6
d_gene: TRBD2
j_gene: TRBJ2-7
CDR3nt: TGTGCCAGCAGTGTAGCGGGGGGCGTCGACGAGCAGTACTTC
CDR3aa: CASSVAGGVDEQYF

abundance: NA
v_gene: TRBV10-3
d_gene: NA
j_gene: TRBJ1-3
CDR3nt: TGTGCCATCAGGCCCATACTGTCGAGGGGAAACACCATATATTTT
CDR3aa: CAIRPILSRGNTIYF

abundance: NA
v_gene: TRBV5-6
d_gene: NA
j_gene: TRBJ2-7
CDR3nt: TGTGCCAGCACCTTTGGGCTATCGAGAGAGCAGTACTTC
CDR3aa: CASTFGLSREQYF

abundance: NA
v_gene: TRBV28
d_gene: NA
j_gene: TRBJ2-3
CDR3nt: TGTGCCAGCAGTCATCTCGGGGGTGGTCCGACAGATACGCAGTATTTT
CDR3aa: CASSHLGGGPTDTQYF

abundance: NA
v_gene: TRBV28
d_gene: NA
j_gene: TRBJ2-3
CDR3nt: TGTGCCACCCGTCTTCCGGGACAATGGACAGATACGCAGTATTTT
CDR3aa: CATRLPGQWTDTQYF

abundance: NA
v_gene: TRBV4-1
d_gene: NA
j_gene: TRBJ2-2
CDR3nt: TGCGCCAGCAGCCAAGCCCCGGGTTGGACCGGGGAGCTGTTTTTT
CDR3aa: CASSQAPGWTGELFF

abundance: NA
v_gene: TRBV9
d_gene: NA
j_gene: TRBJ1-1
CDR3nt: TGTGCCAGCAGCGTAGCCATAGGGAGGACCACTGAAGCTTTCTTT
CDR3aa: CASSVAIGRTTEAFF

abundance: NA
v_gene: TRBV29-1
d_gene: TRBD2
j_gene: TRBJ2-7
CDR3nt: TGCAGCGTTAGTAGCGGGGCTTCGGGGTACGAGCAGTACTTC
CDR3aa: CSVSSGASGYEQYF

abundance: NA
v_gene: TRBV7-2
d_gene: NA
j_gene: TRBJ1-2
CDR3nt: TGTGCCAGCAGCTTATCTCCTGCGGTACAGGAGAACTATGGCTACACCTTC
CDR3aa: CASSLSPAVQENYGYTF

abundance: NA
v_gene: TRBV10-3
d_gene: NA
j_gene: TRBJ2-7
CDR3nt: TGTGCCATCAGTGGAGCAGGAACACGGGGGACCTACGAGCAGTACTTC
CDR3aa: CAISGAGTRGTYEQYF

abundance: few
v_gene: TRBV6-5
d_gene: TRBD1
j_gene: TRBJ1-1
CDR3nt: TGTGCCAGCAGTTACGGGACAGGGGCGAACACTGAAGCTTTCTTT
CDR3aa: CASSYGTGANTEAFF

abundance: NA
v_gene: TRBV7-2
d_gene: TRBD2
j_gene: TRBJ2-3
CDR3nt: TGTGCCAGCAGCTCCGTAGCGGGGAGGGGTCTGGATACGCAGTATTTT
CDR3aa: CASSSVAGRGLDTQYF

abundance: NA
v_gene: TRBV5-1
d_gene: TRBD2
j_gene: TRBJ2-3
CDR3nt: TGCGCCAGCAGCAAACCGCTAGCGGGGGGTGTAGATACGCAGTATTTT
CDR3aa: CASSKPLAGGVDTQYF

abundance: few
v_gene: TRBV5-4
d_gene: NA
j_gene: TRBJ2-3
CDR3nt: TGTGCCAGCAGCTTGCGCGGGCCCACAGATACGCAGTATTTT
CDR3aa: CASSLRGPTDTQYF

abundance: NA
v_gene: TRBV5-4
d_gene: NA
j_gene: TRBJ2-1
CDR3nt: TGTGCCAGCAGCTTGCAAGGGGTCAATGAGCAGTTCTTC
CDR3aa: CASSLQGVNEQFF

abundance: NA
v_gene: TRBV28
d_gene: NA
j_gene: TRBJ1-4
CDR3nt: TGTGCCAGCAGTTTGGATCGACAGGAAAAACTGTTTTTT
CDR3aa: CASSLDRQEKLFF

abundance: few
v_gene: TRBV10-3
d_gene: TRBD1
j_gene: TRBJ1-2
CDR3nt: TGTGCCATCAGTGAGTTTCAGGGGGACTATGGCTACACCTTC
CDR3aa: CAISEFQGDYGYTF

abundance: NA
v_gene: TRBV6-1
d_gene: NA
j_gene: TRBJ2-7
CDR3nt: TGTGCCAGCAGCAGGACAGATTCCTACGAGCAGTACTTC
CDR3aa: CASSRTDSYEQYF